This entry features one T cell receptor (beta chain) sequence. Its antigen remains unknown. From germline, CDR1 is MNHEY and CDR2 SMNVEV (reference sequence). V dropped 6 bases and J dropped 12; count of bases not matched to a gene: 11. This CDR3 is 13 amino acids long. The source of the sample is a study of post-analysis software for immune sequencing data. General study points: Controls had lower frequencies than patients of 4 or 5 TRBV segments, which included TRBV5-6, TRBV5-1 and TRBV20-1.

Presence of unique molecular identifiers characterized the TCR beta cDNA libraries. TCRdb analysed the PCR reads with MiXCR anew, one entry per CDR3 protein. The sample has roughly 620,000 distinct CDR3 sequences, roughly 45% seen once; the top ten hold more than 1.5%. The source of this sequence is a girl between 5 and 17 years old with multiple sclerosis. The material sequenced was blood. The chain employs TRBV27 and TRBJ2-1; TRBD2 matches 7 bases. The CDR3 loop is CASSPTLGRGQFF. The DNA of the CDR3 is TGTGCCAGCAGCCCAACCCTAGGGAGGGGGCAGTTCTTC.